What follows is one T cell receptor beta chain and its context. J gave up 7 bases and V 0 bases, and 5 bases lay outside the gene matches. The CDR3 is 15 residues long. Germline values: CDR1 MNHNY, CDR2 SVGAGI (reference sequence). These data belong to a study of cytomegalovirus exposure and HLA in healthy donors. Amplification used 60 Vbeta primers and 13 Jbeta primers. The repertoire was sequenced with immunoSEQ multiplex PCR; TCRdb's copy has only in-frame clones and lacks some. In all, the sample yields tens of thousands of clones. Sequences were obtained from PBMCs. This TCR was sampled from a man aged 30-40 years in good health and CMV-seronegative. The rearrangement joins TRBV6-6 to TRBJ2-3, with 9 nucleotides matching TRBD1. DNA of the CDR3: TGTGCCAGCAGTTACTCGGGACAGGGTTTGTATACGCAGTATTTT. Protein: CASSYSGQGLYTQYF.